The rows below give T cell receptor beta chains drawn from one sample of a study of T cell responses to AZD1222 COVID-19 vaccine. Measured with immunoSEQ multiplex PCR; TCRdb has only the in-frame clones, and not every one. Of about 120,000 clones in the sample, 80% to 90% were seen once. Material: peripheral blood, obtained on day 0 of MenACWY control vaccination. The source of these receptors is an adult in good health. CDR3s include the opening cysteine and the closing phenylalanine or tryptophan. Each record gives: clone size, J gene, V gene, D gene, CDR3 protein, CDR3 DNA. The D gene is left open where the match is weak. Expanded clones are given a class, and other clones once, few, many or no size at all.

. | TRBJ1-1 | TRBV2 | . | CASSPTRNTEAFF | TGTGCCAGCAGTCCGACGCGGAACACTGAAGCTTTCTTT
once | TRBJ2-7 | TRBV6-4 | TRBD1 | CASSDKGQGLNEQYF | TGTGCCAGCAGTGACAAGGGACAGGGGCTCAACGAGCAGTACTTC
. | TRBJ2-2 | TRBV5-8 | . | CASSLVQGGTGELFF | TGTGCCAGCAGCCTGGTACAGGGTGGCACCGGGGAGCTGTTTTTT
few | TRBJ1-4 | TRBV30 | TRBD1 | CAWRTAGGYNEKLFF | TGTGCCTGGAGAACGGCAGGGGGCTATAATGAAAAACTGTTTTTT
. | TRBJ2-3 | TRBV2 | TRBD1 | CASGRDRGPTDTQYF | TGTGCCAGCGGCCGAGACAGGGGGCCCACAGATACGCAGTATTTT
. | TRBJ2-7 | TRBV4-1 | . | CASSQVFTYEQYF | TGCGCCAGCAGCCAAGTGTTTACCTACGAGCAGTACTTC
. | TRBJ2-2 | TRBV19 | . | CASRLQVNTGELFF | TGTGCCAGTAGATTACAGGTGAACACCGGGGAGCTGTTTTTT
. | TRBJ2-7 | TRBV6-2/TRBV6-3 | TRBD1 | CASSKPGQGAYTPYEQYF | TGTGCCAGCAGTAAACCGGGACAGGGGGCTTATACCCCCTACGAGCAGTACTTC
. | TRBJ2-1 | TRBV5-4 | . | CASSPTLDLSYNEQFF | TGTGCCAGCAGCCCTACTCTAGACCTCTCCTACAATGAGCAGTTCTTC
. | TRBJ2-5 | TRBV5-1 | . | CASSLDRETQYF | TGCGCCAGCAGCTTGGACAGAGAGACCCAGTACTTC
. | TRBJ1-4 | TRBV5-1 | . | CASSPGVAATNEKLFF | TGCGCCAGCAGCCCCGGGGTAGCTGCAACTAATGAAAAACTGTTTTTT
. | TRBJ1-2 | TRBV21-1 | . | CASSNLQYSNYGYTF | TGTGCCAGCAGCAACCTACAGTACTCTAACTATGGCTACACCTTC
few | TRBJ2-5 | TRBV10-3 | TRBD1 | CAISESPGQGARAQETQYF | TGTGCCATCAGTGAGTCTCCGGGACAGGGGGCGCGTGCCCAAGAGACCCAGTACTTC
. | TRBJ1-2 | TRBV6-5 | . | CASGGGRSPNYGYTF | TGTGCCAGCGGGGGGGGCAGGAGCCCCAACTATGGCTACACCTTC
. | TRBJ2-5 | TRBV11-1 | TRBD1 | CASSLDRGRETQYF | TGTGCCAGCAGCTTAGACAGGGGGAGGGAGACCCAGTACTTC